A selection of T cell receptor beta chains follows, all from one sample in a study of low-dose radiotherapy and immunotherapy resistance in tumors. Via MiXCR, TCRdb re-called the reads, giving one row per CDR3 protein. This table holds about 30,000 distinct CDR3 sequences, approximately 49% found once. This specimen was PBMCs, taken after low-dose radiotherapy plus immunotherapy. These TCRs come from a male donor with gallbladder cancer. Each CDR3 is given with its conserved first and last residue. The D gene is left open where the match is weak. Size is stated for part of the rows, as once, few or many counts, or as a class when the clone is expanded.

15	NA	TRBV27	TRBD1	TRBJ2-2	TGTGCCACCAGTCCCGGGACAGGGGACACCGGGGAGCTGTTTTTT	CATSPGTGDTGELFF
16	NA	TRBV7-2	NA	TRBJ1-2	TGTGCCAGCAGTCTCCCCCCCCCGATGCTAGGCTATGGCTACACCTTC	CASSLPPPMLGYGYTF
12	NA	TRBV19	NA	TRBJ2-2	TGTGCCAGTAGTCCTCACACCGGGGAGCTGTTTTTT	CASSPHTGELFF
15	medium-sized	TRBV5-1	NA	TRBJ2-3	TGCGCCAGCAGCGGTGGGGGACTCGGCACAGATACGCAGTATTTT	CASSGGGLGTDTQYF
15	NA	TRBV2	TRBD2	TRBJ2-7	TGTGCCAGCAGTGGGGGCGGGGGGCGTTCCTACGAGCAGTACTTC	CASSGGGGRSYEQYF
15	many	TRBV12-3/TRBV12-4	TRBD2	TRBJ2-3	TGTGCCAGCAGACCGACGGCGGGAGGAGGGGATACGCAGTATTTT	CASRPTAGGGDTQYF
16	NA	TRBV6-8	NA	TRBJ1-6	TGTGCCAGCAGTCCCTGGGGGGTTCAGTATAATTCACCCCTCCACTTT	CASSPWGVQYNSPLHF
15	many	TRBV20-1	TRBD1	TRBJ1-5	TGCAGTGCTAGTAGGGGGCAGGGGGCGAATCAGCCCCAGCATTTT	CSASRGQGANQPQHF
15	many	TRBV7-2	TRBD1	TRBJ1-1	TGTGCCAGCAGCTTAGTGCAGGGGGCGGTGGCTGAAGCTTTCTTT	CASSLVQGAVAEAFF
17	many	TRBV10-3	TRBD2	TRBJ2-7	TGTGCCATCAGTGTAACCCAGGGACTAGCGGCCCCGGACGAGCAGTACTTC	CAISVTQGLAAPDEQYF
13	once	TRBV29-1	TRBD2	TRBJ2-7	TGCAGCGTTACATCGGGAGGGCCCTACGAGCAGTACTTC	CSVTSGGPYEQYF
13	NA	TRBV12-3/TRBV12-4	NA	TRBJ1-5	TGTGCCAGCAGTTTTTCCACCGACCAGCCCCAGCATTTT	CASSFSTDQPQHF
12	many	TRBV6-1	TRBD1	TRBJ2-7	TGTGCCAGCGGACAGGGTAGAGGCGAGCAGTACTTC	CASGQGRGEQYF
14	NA	TRBV28	TRBD2	TRBJ2-7	TGTGCCAGCAGCCTTAGCGGGAGCCCCTACGAGCAGTACTTC	CASSLSGSPYEQYF
14	NA	TRBV6-2/TRBV6-3	NA	TRBJ2-3	TGTGCCAGCAAGGTCGATATTAACACAGATACGCAGTATTTT	CASKVDINTDTQYF
14	once	TRBV10-3	NA	TRBJ1-6	TGTGCCATCAGTGGAATAGGCAGCCAGCCACCCCTCCACTTT	CAISGIGSQPPLHF
14	NA	TRBV28	TRBD2	TRBJ2-1	TGTGCCAGCAGTCCTGGACTAGCAGGCGACGAGCAGTTCTTC	CASSPGLAGDEQFF
14	few	TRBV12-3/TRBV12-4	TRBD2	TRBJ2-5	TGTGCCAGCAGTTTACGGCGGGAGGTTGAGACCCAGTACTTC	CASSLRREVETQYF
14	medium-sized	TRBV19	TRBD1	TRBJ1-5	TGTGCCAGTGGCCTGACAGGGGACAATCAGCCCCAGCATTTT	CASGLTGDNQPQHF
13	NA	TRBV7-8	NA	TRBJ2-7	TGTGCCAGCAGCTTAACGGGGTTCTACGAGCAGTACTTC	CASSLTGFYEQYF
14	NA	TRBV11-3	NA	TRBJ2-2	TGTGCCAGCAGCTTAGAGTGGGGAACCGGGGAGCTGTTTTTT	CASSLEWGTGELFF
16	NA	TRBV9	TRBD1	TRBJ1-4	TGTGCCAGCAGCCCAGGGACAGGGCCCACTAATGAAAAACTGTTTTTT	CASSPGTGPTNEKLFF
16	many	TRBV19	TRBD2	TRBJ2-2	TGTGCCAGTAGTAGTGGACTAGCGGGGAACACCGGGGAGCTGTTTTTT	CASSSGLAGNTGELFF
15	NA	TRBV9	NA	TRBJ2-2	TGTGCCAGCAGCGTGAGTGGCGCGCACACCGGGGAGCTGTTTTTT	CASSVSGAHTGELFF
17	many	TRBV28	TRBD2	TRBJ2-1	TGTGCCAGCAGTCCCAGCGGGAGGAAACCCTCGGGGAATGAGCAGTTCTTC	CASSPSGRKPSGNEQFF
13	few	TRBV2	NA	TRBJ2-1	TGTGCCAGCAGAGGTTGGCGGGTCAATGAGCAGTTCTTC	CASRGWRVNEQFF
16	once	TRBV7-6	NA	TRBJ2-5	TGTGCCAGCAGCCCCAAGCCAGGGGATTTGGAGGAGACCCAGTACTTC	CASSPKPGDLEETQYF
13	many	TRBV7-9	NA	TRBJ2-1	TGTGCCAGCAGCCTCGGGACACCCCCAGAAGAGTTCTTC	CASSLGTPPEEFF
13	NA	TRBV28	TRBD2	TRBJ2-5	TGTGCCAGCAGCGAACCGGGACTAATGACCCAGTACTTC	CASSEPGLMTQYF
16	NA	TRBV5-1	TRBD2	TRBJ2-1	TGCGCCAGCAGCTTGGATCTAGCGGGAGGTTACAATGAGCAGTTCTTC	CASSLDLAGGYNEQFF
11	many	TRBV5-1	NA	TRBJ1-2	TGCGCCAGCAGCGCCTCGGGCGGCTACACCTTC	CASSASGGYTF
13	NA	TRBV12-3/TRBV12-4	TRBD1	TRBJ2-7	TGTGCCAGCAGTCCGGGACAGGCGTACGAGCAGTACTTC	CASSPGQAYEQYF
15	NA	TRBV29-1	TRBD2	TRBJ2-1	TGCAGCGTTGAAGTGGGCGGGAGCTCCTACAATGAGCAGTTCTTC	CSVEVGGSSYNEQFF
15	NA	TRBV14	NA	TRBJ2-1	TGTGCCAGCAGCCGGGAGGGGGACGGGCTCGGAGAGCAGTTCTTC	CASSREGDGLGEQFF
15	NA	TRBV6-2/TRBV6-3	TRBD2	TRBJ2-3	TGTGCCAGCAGCGCCGGGACTAGCGGGGCAGATACGCAGTATTTT	CASSAGTSGADTQYF
14	many	TRBV25-1	NA	TRBJ1-3	TGTGCCAGCAGAGCAGTAGCGGGTGGAAACACCATATATTTT	CASRAVAGGNTIYF
16	medium-sized	TRBV9	TRBD2	TRBJ2-7	TGTGCCAGCAGCGCATCCGTGGGAGGGGCCCGGAACGAGCAGTACTTC	CASSASVGGARNEQYF
18	NA	TRBV5-1	TRBD1	TRBJ2-6	TGCGCCAGCAGCGGCGGGACAGGGGGCGGCTCTGGGGCCAACGTCCTGACTTTC	CASSGGTGGGSGANVLTF
14	NA	TRBV6-6	NA	TRBJ1-2	TGTGCCAGCAGTTACTCCACCGCGGACGGGATCTACACCTTC	CASSYSTADGIYTF
17	many	TRBV20-1	TRBD2	TRBJ2-3	TGCAGTGCTAGAGATCCCAGGACTAGCGGGAGCACAGATACGCAGTATTTT	CSARDPRTSGSTDTQYF
15	many	TRBV11-2	TRBD1	TRBJ1-6	TGTGCCAGCAGTCCCTGGTCAGGGGGTAATTCACCCCTCCACTTT	CASSPWSGGNSPLHF
13	NA	TRBV28	NA	TRBJ2-1	TGTGCCAGCAGTTCACAGGGACACAATGAGCAGTTCTTC	CASSSQGHNEQFF
14	once	TRBV9	NA	TRBJ2-7	TGTGCCAGCAGCGGCGACGGTAGCTCCTACGAGCAGTACTTC	CASSGDGSSYEQYF
11	NA	TRBV29-1	NA	TRBJ2-1	TGCAGCGTTTCTGGTGGGAATGAGCAGTTCTTC	CSVSGGNEQFF
13	many	TRBV20-1	NA	TRBJ2-7	TGCAGTGCTAGTCCTCCTCGGTCCTACGAGCAGTACTTC	CSASPPRSYEQYF